The clone carrying this TCR beta chain was seen repeatedly, ten times or more. Its antigen is as yet unknown. Germline and junction disagree at one end, which may indicate a read error. The CDR3 runs 13 residues. CDR1 is LGHDT and CDR2 is YNNKEL in the germline V gene (reference sequence). This record comes from a study of T-cell reconstitution after alpha-beta-depleted transplantation in children. Preparation of the TCRbeta library used unique molecular identifiers. TCRdb ran MiXCR on the PCR reads and lists one entry per CDR3 protein. The table has 7,500 to 9,500 distinct CDR3 sequences, about an eighth seen once. General study findings and limits: Some patients showed high day-60 TCRbeta diversity, which derived from surviving recipient T cells and thymic progenitors.

The V call is TRBV3-1, the J call TRBJ2-5; 7 nucleotides agree with TRBD2. This sequence was found in a patient between 2 and 9 years old who had a stem cell transplant for inherited bone marrow failure, so the T cells may come from the graft donor. The sample consisted of PBMCs, mostly from graft donor cells, taken 60 days after TCRalphabeta/CD19-depleted stem cell transplant. CDR3 sequence: CANSWTRGGAQYF. The CDR3 DNA sequence: TGTGCCAACAGCTGGACCCGGGGAGGGGCCCAGTACTTC.